This T cell receptor (beta chain) appears in the sequencing data of a study of cytomegalovirus exposure and HLA in healthy donors. Study-level results: In terms of immune exposure information, only CMV serostatus was available. Upon later analysis, TCR association rates were observed to vary by HLA locus, being highest for DRB1 and lowest for HLA-C. Follow-up analysis later connected one missense variant in DCLRE1C with trimming of TCR beta V- and J-genes.

Remarks on this clone: The antigen is undetermined.

In the PCR, 60 Vbeta and 13 Jbeta primers were used. Libraries were prepared by immunoSEQ multiplex PCR; TCRdb keeps only in-frame clonotypes and omits some of them. Of about 190,000 clones in the sample, 75% to 90% were seen once. The TCR was taken from a woman aged 18-29 years in good health and CMV-seronegative. The sequencing input was PBMCs.

This CDR3 is CASTLGQGYEQYF. The CDR3 DNA is TGTGCCAGCACCTTGGGACAGGGCTACGAGCAGTACTTC. This chain uses TRBV6-5 with TRBJ2-7; 9 bases match TRBD1. Germline V gene lookup returns CDR1 MNHEY and CDR2 SVGAGI. This CDR3 is 13 amino acids long. V lost 7 bases and J lost 3; bases outside the gene matches: 4.